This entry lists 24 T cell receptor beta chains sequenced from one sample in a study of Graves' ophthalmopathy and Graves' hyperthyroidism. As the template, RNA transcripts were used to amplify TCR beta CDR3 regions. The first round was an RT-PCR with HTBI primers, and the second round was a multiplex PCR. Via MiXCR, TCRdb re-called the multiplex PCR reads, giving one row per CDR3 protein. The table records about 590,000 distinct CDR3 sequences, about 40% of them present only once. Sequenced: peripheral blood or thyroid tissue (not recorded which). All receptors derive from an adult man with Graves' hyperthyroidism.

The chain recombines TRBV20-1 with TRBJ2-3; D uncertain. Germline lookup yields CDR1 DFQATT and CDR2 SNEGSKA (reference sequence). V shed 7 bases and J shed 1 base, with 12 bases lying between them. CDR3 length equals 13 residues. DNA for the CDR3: TGCAGTGGGACGGACGTCGGCACAGATACGCAGTATTTT. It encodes CSGTDVGTDTQYF.

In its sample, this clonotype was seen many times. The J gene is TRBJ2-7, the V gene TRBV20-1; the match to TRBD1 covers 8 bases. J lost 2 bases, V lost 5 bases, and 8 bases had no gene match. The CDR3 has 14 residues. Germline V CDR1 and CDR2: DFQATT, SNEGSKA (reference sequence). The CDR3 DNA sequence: TGCAGTGCTGAGACCGGGACAGGACCCTACGAGCAGTACTTC. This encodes CSAETGTGPYEQYF.

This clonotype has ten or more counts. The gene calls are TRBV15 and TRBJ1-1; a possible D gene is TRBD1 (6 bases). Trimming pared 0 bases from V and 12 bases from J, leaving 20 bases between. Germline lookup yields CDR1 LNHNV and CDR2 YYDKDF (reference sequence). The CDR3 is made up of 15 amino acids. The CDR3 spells CATSRDRGGGSPPFF. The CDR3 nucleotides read TGTGCCACCAGCAGAGATCGCGGAGGGGGTTCCCCCCCTTTCTTT. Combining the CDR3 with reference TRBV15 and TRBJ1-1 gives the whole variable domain DAMVIQNPRYQVTQFGKPVTLSCSQTLNHNVMYWYQQKSSQAPKLLFHYYDKDFNNEADTPDNFQSRRPNTSFCFLDIRSPGLGDTAMYLCATSRDRGGGSPPFFGQGTRLTVV.

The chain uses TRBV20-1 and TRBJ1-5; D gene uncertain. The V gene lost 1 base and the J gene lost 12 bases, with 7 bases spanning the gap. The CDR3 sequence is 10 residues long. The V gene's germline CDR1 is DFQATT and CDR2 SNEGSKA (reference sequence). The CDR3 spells CSARAALQHF. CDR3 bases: TGCAGTGCTAGAGCGGCGCTCCAGCATTTT.

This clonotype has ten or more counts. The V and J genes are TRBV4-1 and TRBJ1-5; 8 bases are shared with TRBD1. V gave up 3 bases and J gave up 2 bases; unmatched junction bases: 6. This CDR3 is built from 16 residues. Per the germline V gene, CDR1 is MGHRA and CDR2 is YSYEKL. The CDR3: CASSQTGTGGNQPQHF. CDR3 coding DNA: TGCGCCAGCAGCCAGACCGGGACAGGCGGCAATCAGCCCCAGCATTTT.

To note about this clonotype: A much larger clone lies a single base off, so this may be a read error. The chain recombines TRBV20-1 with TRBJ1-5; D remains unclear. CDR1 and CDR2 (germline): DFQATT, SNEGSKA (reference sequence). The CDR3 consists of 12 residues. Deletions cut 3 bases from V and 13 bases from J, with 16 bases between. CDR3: CSASGSVSTQHF. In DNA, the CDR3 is TGCAGTGCTAGCGGGAGTGTTTCTACGCAGCATTTT.

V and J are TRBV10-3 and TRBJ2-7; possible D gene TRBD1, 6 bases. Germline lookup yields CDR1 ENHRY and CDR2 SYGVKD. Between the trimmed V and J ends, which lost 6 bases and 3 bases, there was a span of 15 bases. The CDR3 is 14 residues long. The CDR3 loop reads CAISVDRDNYEQYF. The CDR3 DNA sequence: TGTGCCATCAGCGTTGACCGGGACAACTACGAGCAGTACTTC.

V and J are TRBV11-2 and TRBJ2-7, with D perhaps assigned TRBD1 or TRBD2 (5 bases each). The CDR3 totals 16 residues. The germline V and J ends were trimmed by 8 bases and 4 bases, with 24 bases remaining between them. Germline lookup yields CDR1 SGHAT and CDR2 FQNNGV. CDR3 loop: CASQDPTGTPQYEQYF. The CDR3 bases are TGTGCCAGCCAAGACCCAACCGGGACGCCGCAATACGAGCAGTACTTC.

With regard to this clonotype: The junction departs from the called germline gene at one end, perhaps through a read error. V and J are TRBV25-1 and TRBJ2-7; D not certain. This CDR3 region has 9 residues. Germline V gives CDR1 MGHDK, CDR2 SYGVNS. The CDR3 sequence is CASGRERYF. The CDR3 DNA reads TGTGCCAGCGGACGCGAGCGGTACTTC.

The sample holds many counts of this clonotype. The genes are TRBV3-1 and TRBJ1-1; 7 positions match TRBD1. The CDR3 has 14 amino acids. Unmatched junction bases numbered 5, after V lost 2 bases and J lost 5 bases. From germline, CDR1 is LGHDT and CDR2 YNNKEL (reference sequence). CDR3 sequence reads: CASSQTDRRTEAFF. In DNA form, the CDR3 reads TGTGCCAGCAGCCAAACGGACAGGCGTACTGAAGCTTTCTTT.

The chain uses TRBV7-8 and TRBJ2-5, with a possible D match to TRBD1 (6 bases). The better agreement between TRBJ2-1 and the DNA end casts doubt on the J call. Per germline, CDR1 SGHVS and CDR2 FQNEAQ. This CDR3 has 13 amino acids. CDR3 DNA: TGTGCCAGCAGCTTAGGGGGGCCCTATGAGCAGTTCTTC. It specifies CASSLGGPYEQFF.

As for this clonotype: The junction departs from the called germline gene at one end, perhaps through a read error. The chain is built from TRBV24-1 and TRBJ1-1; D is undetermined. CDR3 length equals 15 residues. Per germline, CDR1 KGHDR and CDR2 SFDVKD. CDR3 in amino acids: CASSPPKGPNTEAYF. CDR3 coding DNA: TGTGCCAGCTCACCACCGAAAGGTCCAAACACTGAAGCTTACTTT.

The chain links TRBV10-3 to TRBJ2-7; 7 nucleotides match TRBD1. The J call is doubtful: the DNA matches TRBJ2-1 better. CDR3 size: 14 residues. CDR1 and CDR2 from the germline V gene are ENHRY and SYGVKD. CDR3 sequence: CAIRKTGSGNEQFF. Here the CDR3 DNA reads TGTGCCATCAGGAAGACAGGGTCTGGGAATGAGCAGTTCTTC.

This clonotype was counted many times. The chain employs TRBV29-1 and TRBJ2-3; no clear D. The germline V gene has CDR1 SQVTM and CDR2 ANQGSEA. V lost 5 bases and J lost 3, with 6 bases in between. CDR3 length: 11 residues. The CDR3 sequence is CSVQTTDTQYF. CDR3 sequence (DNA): TGCAGCGTTCAAACGACAGATACGCAGTATTTT.

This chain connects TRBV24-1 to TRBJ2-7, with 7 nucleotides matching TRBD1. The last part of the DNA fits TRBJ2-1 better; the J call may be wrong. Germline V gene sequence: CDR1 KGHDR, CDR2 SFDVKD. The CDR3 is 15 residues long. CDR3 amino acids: CATSSDRAFDNEQFF. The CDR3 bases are TGTGCCACCAGTTCCGACAGGGCTTTTGACAATGAGCAGTTCTTC.

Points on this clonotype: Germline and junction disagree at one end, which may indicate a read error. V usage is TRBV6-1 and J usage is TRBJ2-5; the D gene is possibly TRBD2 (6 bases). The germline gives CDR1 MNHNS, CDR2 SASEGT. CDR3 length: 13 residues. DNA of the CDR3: TGTACCAGCAGCTCGGGACTTCAAGAGACCCAGTACTTC. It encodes CTSSSGLQETQYF.

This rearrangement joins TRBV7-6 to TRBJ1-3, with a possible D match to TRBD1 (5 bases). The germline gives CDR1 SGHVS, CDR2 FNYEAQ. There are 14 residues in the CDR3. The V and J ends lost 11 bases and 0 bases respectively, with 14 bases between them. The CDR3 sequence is CAWSVGTSGNTIYF. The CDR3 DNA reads TGTGCCTGGAGTGTAGGGACCTCTGGAAACACCATATATTTT.

The CDR3 coding sequence is TGTGCCAGCAGCGTCTCAGGGGCCGCCAATCAGCCCCAGCATTTT. It encodes CASSVSGAANQPQHF. The chain joins TRBV12-3 or TRBV12-4 to TRBJ1-5, with D maybe TRBD1 (6 bases). This CDR3 is 15 amino acids long. Trimming removed 6 bases from V and 3 bases from J, with 15 bases in between.

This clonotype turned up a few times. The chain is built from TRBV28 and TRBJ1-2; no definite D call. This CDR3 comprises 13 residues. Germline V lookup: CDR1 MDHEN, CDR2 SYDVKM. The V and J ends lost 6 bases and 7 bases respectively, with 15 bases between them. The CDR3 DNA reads TGTGCCAGCAGCCGACAAGGACGTGGTGGCTACACCTTC. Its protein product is CASSRQGRGGYTF.

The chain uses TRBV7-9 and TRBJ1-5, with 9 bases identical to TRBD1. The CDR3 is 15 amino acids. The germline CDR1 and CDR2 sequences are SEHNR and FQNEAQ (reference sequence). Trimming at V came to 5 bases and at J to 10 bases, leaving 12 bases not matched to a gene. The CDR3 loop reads CASSARTGDFRPQHF. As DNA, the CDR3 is TGTGCCAGCAGCGCGCGGACAGGGGACTTTCGACCCCAGCATTTT.

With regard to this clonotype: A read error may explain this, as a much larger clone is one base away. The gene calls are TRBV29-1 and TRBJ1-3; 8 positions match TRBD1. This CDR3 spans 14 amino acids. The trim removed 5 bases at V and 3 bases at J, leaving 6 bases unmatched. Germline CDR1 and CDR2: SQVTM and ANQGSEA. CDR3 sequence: CSVWAGGDGNTIYF. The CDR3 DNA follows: TGCAGCGTTTGGGCAGGGGGCGATGGAAACACCATATATTTT.

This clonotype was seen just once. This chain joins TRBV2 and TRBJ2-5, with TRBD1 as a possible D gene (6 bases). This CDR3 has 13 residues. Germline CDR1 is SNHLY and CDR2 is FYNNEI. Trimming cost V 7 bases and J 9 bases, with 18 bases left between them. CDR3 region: CASTGWDNQPQYF. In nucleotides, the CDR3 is TGTGCCAGCACAGGGTGGGACAATCAGCCCCAGTACTTC. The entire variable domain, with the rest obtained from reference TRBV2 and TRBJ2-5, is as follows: EPEVTQTPSHQVTQMGQEVILRCVPISNHLYFYWYRQILGQKVEFLVSFYNNEISEKSEIFDDQFSVERPDGSNFTLKIRSTKLEDSAMYFCASTGWDNQPQYFGPGTRLLVL.

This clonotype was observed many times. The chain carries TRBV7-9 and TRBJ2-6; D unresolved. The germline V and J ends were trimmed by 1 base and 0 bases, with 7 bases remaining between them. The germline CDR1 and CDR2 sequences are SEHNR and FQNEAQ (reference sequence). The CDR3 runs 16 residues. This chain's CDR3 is CASSLGPSSGANVLTF. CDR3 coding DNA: TGTGCCAGCAGCTTAGGGCCAAGCTCTGGGGCCAACGTCCTGACTTTC.

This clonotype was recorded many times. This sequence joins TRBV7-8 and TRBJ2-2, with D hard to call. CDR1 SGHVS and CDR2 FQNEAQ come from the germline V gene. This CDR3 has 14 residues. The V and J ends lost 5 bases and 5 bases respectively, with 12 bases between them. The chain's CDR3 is CASSLFKTTGELFF. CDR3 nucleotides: TGTGCCAGCAGCCTTTTTAAGACGACCGGGGAGCTGTTTTTT.